The next 23 T cell receptor beta chains were all read from a single sample in a study of cytomegalovirus exposure and HLA in healthy donors. Researchers ran the PCR with 60 Vbeta and 13 Jbeta primers. The data were produced by immunoSEQ multiplex PCR, yet TCRdb's version contains in-frame clones alone and is incomplete. The data show 150,000 to 200,000 clones, 75% seen once. Sample: PBMCs. These receptors were collected from a male donor in good health and CMV-seronegative.

Only a few counts were recorded for this clone. V gene TRBV2 combines with J gene TRBJ2-3; 7 bases map to TRBD1. The CDR3 has 15 amino acids. V was clipped by 6 bases and J by 5 bases; unmatched bases: 11. The germline V gene has CDR1 SNHLY and CDR2 FYNNEI. The CDR3 DNA reads TGTGCCAGCAGGCAGACGGGACAGCCGGGAGATACGCAGTATTTT. Its protein product is CASRQTGQPGDTQYF.

This rearrangement joins TRBV5-4 to TRBJ1-5, with D possibly being TRBD1 (5 bases). V was shortened by 5 bases and J by 7 bases, with 13 bases between the two germline ends. The CDR3 has 13 residues. The germline CDR1 and CDR2 sequences are SGHNT and YYREEE (reference sequence). In DNA, the CDR3 is TGTGCCAGCAGTAGACAGCCCGGGCAGCCCCAGCATTTT. Protein product: CASSRQPGQPQHF. Complete variable domain (other parts from reference TRBV5-4 and TRBJ1-5): ETGVTQSPTHLIKTRGQQVTLRCSSQSGHNTVSWYQQALGQGPQFIFQYYREEENGRGNFPPRFSGLQFPNYSSELNVNALELDDSALYLCASSRQPGQPQHFGDGTRLSIL.

This chain connects TRBV6-6 to TRBJ1-5; D is unclear. This CDR3 comprises 16 residues. V was clipped by 5 bases and J by 1 base, with 15 bases between them. Looked up from germline, CDR1 is MNHNY and CDR2 is SVGAGI (reference sequence). The CDR3 coding sequence is TGTGCCAGCAGTCCCCCGGGAGGTTCGAGCAATCAGCCCCAGCATTTT. It is translated as CASSPPGGSSNQPQHF.

This sequence joins TRBV13 and TRBJ2-3; 11 positions agree with TRBD2. The CDR3 covers 17 residues. Germline V gene data show CDR1 as PRHDT and CDR2 as FYEKMQ (reference sequence). Losses at the gene ends were 4 bases for V and 3 bases for J; bases not matched to a gene: 9. As DNA, the CDR3 is TGTGCCAGCAGCTCCCCAAATAGCGGGGGGGCGACAGATACGCAGTATTTT. Amino acid sequence: CASSSPNSGGATDTQYF.

The chain is built from TRBV5-4 and TRBJ1-4; D perhaps matches TRBD1 (6 bases). Per germline, CDR1 SGHNT and CDR2 YYREEE (reference sequence). V lost 7 bases and J 0 bases, leaving 16 bases between the germline ends. The CDR3 is made up of 16 amino acids. The CDR3 spells CASSSGAGATNEKLFF. CDR3 in DNA: TGTGCCAGCTCCTCCGGGGCAGGGGCAACTAATGAAAAACTGTTTTTT.

The CDR3 DNA reads as TGTGCCAGCAGCTTATTTCAGGGGGACCGCTACGAGCAGTACTTC. Residues: CASSLFQGDRYEQYF. V gene TRBV11-1 combines with J gene TRBJ2-7, with 7 bases matching TRBD1. This CDR3 spans 15 amino acids. CDR1 is SGHAT, CDR2 FQDESV, per germline (reference sequence). The J segment lost 3 bases and the V segment lost 2 bases, leaving 7 bases of the junction unmatched. The variable domain in full, with the rest retrieved from reference TRBV11-1 and TRBJ2-7, is EAEVAQSPRYKITEKSQAVAFWCDPISGHATLYWYRQILGQGPELLVQFQDESVVDDSQLPKDRFSAERLKGVDSTLKIQPAELGDSAMYLCASSLFQGDRYEQYFGPGTRLTVT.

This chain joins TRBV28 and TRBJ2-7, with 7 positions matching TRBD1. V trimming: 5 bases; J trimming: 0 bases; junction bases outside the gene matches: 7. Germline values: CDR1 MDHEN, CDR2 SYDVKM. The CDR3 length is 15 residues. This CDR3 is CASSAAGTASYEQYF. The CDR3 DNA sequence: TGTGCCAGCAGTGCCGCCGGGACAGCCTCCTACGAGCAGTACTTC. Filled out from reference TRBV28 and TRBJ2-7, the complete variable domain reads DVKVTQSSRYLVKRTGEKVFLECVQDMDHENMFWYRQDPGLGLRLIYFSYDVKMKEKGDIPEGYSVSREKKERFSLILESASTNQTSMYLCASSAAGTASYEQYFGPGTRLTVT.

The sample holds one count of this clone. This chain links TRBV28 with TRBJ1-4; D might be TRBD1 (6 bases). The CDR3 totals 16 residues. Germline CDR1 is MDHEN and CDR2 is SYDVKM. V gave up 2 bases and J gave up 2 bases, with 12 bases separating them. The CDR3 sequence: CASSLLGASTNEKLFF. CDR3 DNA: TGTGCCAGCAGTTTACTGGGGGCGAGTACTAATGAAAAACTGTTTTTT.

V is TRBV11-1 and J is TRBJ2-3; TRBD2 aligns across 11 bases. This CDR3 is 16 amino acids long. Per the germline V gene, CDR1 is SGHAT and CDR2 is FQDESV (reference sequence). The V segment lost 1 base and the J segment 0 bases; nucleotides outside the gene matches: 0. DNA for the CDR3: TGTGCCAGCAGCTTAGTAGCGGGGGGGAGCACAGATACGCAGTATTTT. Protein sequence: CASSLVAGGSTDTQYF.

The rearrangement uses TRBV4-3 and TRBJ2-1; the D gene is possibly TRBD2 (6 bases). This CDR3 is built from 15 residues. Germline V CDR1 and CDR2: LGHNA, YSLEER. V lost 4 bases and J 0 bases, leaving 10 bases between the germline ends. As DNA, the CDR3 is TGCGCCAGCAGCCTGAGGGACTTCTCCTACAATGAGCAGTTCTTC. Residues: CASSLRDFSYNEQFF.

V and J are TRBV7-9 and TRBJ1-5; weak D call: TRBD1 (5 bases). The CDR3 has 18 amino acids. In germline, CDR1 is SEHNR, CDR2 FQNEAQ (reference sequence). V was cut by 1 base and J by 3 bases, with 19 bases left in between. CDR3: CASSLGVTGDFNNQPQHF. The DNA of the CDR3 is TGTGCCAGCAGCTTAGGCGTGACCGGGGACTTCAACAATCAGCCCCAGCATTTT.

The rearrangement uses TRBV7-2 and TRBJ2-1; the match to TRBD2 covers 10 bases. In germline, CDR1 is SGHTA, CDR2 FQGNSA. V shed 1 base, J shed 7 bases, and the junction held 16 bases outside the gene matches. The length of the CDR3 is 19 residues. This chain's CDR3 is CASSLGLGGVKREGNEQFF. CDR3 nucleotide sequence: TGTGCCAGCAGCTTAGGTCTGGGTGGGGTCAAGCGGGAGGGAAATGAGCAGTTCTTC.

The J gene is TRBJ2-7, the V gene TRBV18, with a tentative D call TRBD1 (5 bases). Germline V lookup: CDR1 KGHSH, CDR2 LQKENI. This CDR3 has 14 amino acids. V shed 4 bases and J shed 1 base, with 11 bases lying between them. The CDR3 protein is CASSHDRRSYEQYF. The CDR3 DNA follows: TGTGCCAGCTCACATGACAGAAGGTCCTACGAGCAGTACTTC.

This rearrangement joins TRBV11-2 to TRBJ1-4; D unclear. V was clipped by 3 bases and J by 0 bases, with 11 bases between them. The CDR3 spans 16 residues. Looked up from germline, CDR1 is SGHAT and CDR2 is FQNNGV. The CDR3 DNA reads TGTGCCAGCAGCTTCGGCGGGAGAACAACTAATGAAAAACTGTTTTTT. Encoded protein: CASSFGGRTTNEKLFF.

This clone was seen more than once but under ten times. This rearrangement joins TRBV4-3 to TRBJ2-7; 7 positions agree with TRBD2. With 0 bases clipped from V and 2 bases from J, the junction kept 7 bases outside the gene matches. Germline V lookup: CDR1 LGHNA, CDR2 YSLEER. The CDR3 is made up of 16 amino acids. The CDR3 spells CASSQDLARGAYEQYF. The DNA of the CDR3 is TGCGCCAGCAGCCAAGATCTTGCCCGGGGGGCCTACGAGCAGTACTTC.

To note about this clone: Other DNA sequences within the sample encode an identical CDR3. The chain uses TRBV19 and TRBJ2-7; 12 bases map to TRBD1. Germline V gene lookup returns CDR1 LNHDA and CDR2 SQIVND (reference sequence). Trimming removed 4 bases from V and 2 bases from J; junction bases left unmatched: 3. This CDR3 spans 15 amino acids. Here the CDR3 reads CASSTGTGGAYEQYF. The CDR3 DNA follows: TGTGCCAGTAGTACCGGGACAGGGGGCGCCTACGAGCAGTACTTC.

Concerning this clone itself: One end of the junction does not line up with germline, which may come from a read error. The CDR3 region is CSSSLIRSTEAFF. Written as DNA, the CDR3 is TGTTCCAGCAGCTTAATACGGAGCACTGAAGCTTTCTTT. The genes are TRBV7-9 and TRBJ1-1; D uncertain. The length of the CDR3 is 13 residues. The V gene's germline CDR1 is SEHNR and CDR2 FQNEAQ (reference sequence).

CDR3 amino acids: CSARNTEAFF. The CDR3 DNA follows: TGCAGTGCCAGGAACACTGAAGCTTTCTTT. The chain employs TRBV20-1 and TRBJ1-1; D uncertain. Germline V gives CDR1 DFQATT, CDR2 SNEGSKA (reference sequence). The CDR3 spans 10 residues. Trimming cost V 6 bases and J 1 base, with 3 bases left between them.

V is TRBV2 and J is TRBJ1-5; 8 nucleotides agree with TRBD1. The germline V gene has CDR1 SNHLY and CDR2 FYNNEI. V lost 4 bases, J lost 1 base, and 3 bases stayed unmatched. This CDR3 is 15 amino acids long. The CDR3 is CASSVGQGSNQPQHF. The DNA for the CDR3 is TGTGCCAGCAGTGTTGGACAGGGAAGCAATCAGCCCCAGCATTTT.

The CDR3 nucleotides are TGTGCCAGCAGCCAAGTGGGGAGGGACACCGGGGAGCTGTTTTTT. Translated: CASSQVGRDTGELFF. The rearrangement links TRBV4-2 to TRBJ2-2, with TRBD2 matching over 7 bases. Looked up from germline, CDR1 is LGHNA and CDR2 is YNFKEQ. V was clipped by 1 base and J by 3 bases; unmatched bases: 2. This CDR3 spans 15 amino acids.

The rearrangement links TRBV5-6 to TRBJ2-7; the D gene is possibly TRBD2 (6 bases). The germline V gene has CDR1 SGHDT and CDR2 YYEEEE. The CDR3 spans 17 residues. V lost 7 bases, J lost 6 bases, and 29 bases lay in between. In DNA, the CDR3 is TGTGCCAGCCTGCGCTGGACGTGGAGGGGCGAAACCTTCGAGCAGTACTTC. Residues: CASLRWTWRGETFEQYF.

The chain uses TRBV19 and TRBJ2-5; no reliable D call. The V gene's germline CDR1 is LNHDA and CDR2 SQIVND (reference sequence). Trimming shortened V by 4 bases and J by 5 bases, and 14 bases separated the two germline ends. The CDR3 extends over 14 amino acids. The CDR3 bases are TGTGCCAGTAGTAGGCTCCCGATGAGGGAGACCCAGTACTTC. This translates into CASSRLPMRETQYF.

The genes are TRBV2 and TRBJ2-7; a weak D match, TRBD1 (5 bases). The germline CDR1 and CDR2 sequences are SNHLY and FYNNEI. This CDR3 is 11 amino acids long. V lost 1 base, J lost 9 bases, and 7 bases lay in between. This CDR3 is CASSEGGVQYF. The CDR3 nucleotides read TGTGCCAGCAGTGAAGGGGGCGTGCAGTACTTC.